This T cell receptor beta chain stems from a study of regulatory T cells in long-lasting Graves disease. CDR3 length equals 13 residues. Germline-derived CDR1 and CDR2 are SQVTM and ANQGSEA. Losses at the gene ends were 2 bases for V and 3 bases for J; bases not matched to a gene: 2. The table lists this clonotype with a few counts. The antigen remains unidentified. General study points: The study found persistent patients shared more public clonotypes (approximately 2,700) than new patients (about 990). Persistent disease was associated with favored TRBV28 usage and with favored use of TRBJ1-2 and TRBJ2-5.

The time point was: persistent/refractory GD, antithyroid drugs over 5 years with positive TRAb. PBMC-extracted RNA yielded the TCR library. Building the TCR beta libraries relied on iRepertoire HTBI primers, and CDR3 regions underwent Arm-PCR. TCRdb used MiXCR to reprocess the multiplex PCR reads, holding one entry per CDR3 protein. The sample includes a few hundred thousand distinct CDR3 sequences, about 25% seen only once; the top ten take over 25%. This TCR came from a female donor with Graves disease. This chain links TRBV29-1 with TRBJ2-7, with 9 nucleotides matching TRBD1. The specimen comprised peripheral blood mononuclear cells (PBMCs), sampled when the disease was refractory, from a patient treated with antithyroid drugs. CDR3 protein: CSVEPGQGYEQYF. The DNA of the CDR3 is TGCAGCGTTGAACCGGGACAGGGCTACGAGCAGTACTTC.